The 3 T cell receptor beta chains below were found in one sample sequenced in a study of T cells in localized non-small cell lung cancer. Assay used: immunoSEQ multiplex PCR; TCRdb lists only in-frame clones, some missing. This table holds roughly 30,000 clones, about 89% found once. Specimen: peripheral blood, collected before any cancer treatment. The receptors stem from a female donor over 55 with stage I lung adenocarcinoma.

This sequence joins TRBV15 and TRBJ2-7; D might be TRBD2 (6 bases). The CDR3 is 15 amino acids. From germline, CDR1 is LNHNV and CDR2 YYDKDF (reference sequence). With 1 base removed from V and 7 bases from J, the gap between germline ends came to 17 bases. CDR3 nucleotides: TGTGCCACCAGCAGAGTGCCCCTCCGGGGAGGAGAGCAGTACTTC. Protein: CATSRVPLRGGEQYF.

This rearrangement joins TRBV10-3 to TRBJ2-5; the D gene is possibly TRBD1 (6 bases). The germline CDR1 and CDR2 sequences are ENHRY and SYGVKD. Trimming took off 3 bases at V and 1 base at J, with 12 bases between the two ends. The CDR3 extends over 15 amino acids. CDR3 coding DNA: TGTGCCATCAGTGAAGACAGGATACCCCAAGAGACCCAGTACTTC. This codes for CAISEDRIPQETQYF.

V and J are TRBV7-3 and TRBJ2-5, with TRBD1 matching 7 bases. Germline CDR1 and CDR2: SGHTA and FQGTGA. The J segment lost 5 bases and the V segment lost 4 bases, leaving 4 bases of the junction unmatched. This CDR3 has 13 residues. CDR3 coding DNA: TGTGCCAGCAGCTCCACAGGGGCTGAGACCCAGTACTTC. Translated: CASSSTGAETQYF.